The clone carrying this T cell receptor (beta chain) was seen at least ten times. The method was immunoSEQ multiplex PCR; TCRdb's version includes in-frame clones alone and lacks a portion of them. The sample consists of under 200,000 clones, 79% of them appearing once. The data stem from a study of blood T cell repertoires in COVID-19. Turning to the study itself: Collection of acute and convalescent COVID-19 samples took place in the United States, Italy and Spain. Sample material is recorded as cDNA or gDNA derived from T cells, B-cell-depleted T cells, or PBMCs.

There are 14 residues in the CDR3. Germline assignment: CDR1 MDHEN and CDR2 SYDVKM. With 2 bases removed from V and 7 bases from J, the gap between germline ends came to 9 bases. The receptor was isolated from a woman in her sixties with COVID-19, enrolled during active disease. V and J are TRBV28 and TRBJ1-6, with D perhaps matching TRBD1 (6 bases). The sequenced sample consisted of peripheral blood. In DNA, the CDR3 is TGTGCCAGCAGTTTAGTGGGGGCAAATTCACCCCTCCACTTT. Translating gives CASSLVGANSPLHF.